The rows below give T cell receptor beta chains drawn from one sample of a study of blood T cell repertoires in COVID-19. Some clones are missing from TCRdb's copy, which holds only in-frame ones; the method was immunoSEQ multiplex PCR. The sample holds about 500,000 clones; around 90% are singletons and the top ten take approximately 0.7%. The source material was PBMCs or T cells enriched from blood (not recorded which). These receptors all stem from a woman aged 18-30 years who had recovered from COVID-19. The CDR3 runs from the conserved cysteine through the conserved F or W. A D gene is named only where the DNA matches it firmly. Clone size, where shown, is once, few, many, or a class for clones that have expanded.

clone_size: .; v_call: TRBV6-5; j_call: TRBJ2-2; d_call: .; cdr3_aa: CASASDSTTGELFF; cdr3_nt: TGTGCCAGCGCTTCGGACAGTACCACCGGGGAGCTGTTTTTT
clone_size: .; v_call: TRBV30; j_call: TRBJ1-2; d_call: .; cdr3_aa: CAWSVTRDYGYTF; cdr3_nt: TGTGCCTGGAGTGTAACCAGGGACTATGGCTACACCTTC
clone_size: .; v_call: TRBV19; j_call: TRBJ1-2; d_call: .; cdr3_aa: CASKSAGGNGYTF; cdr3_nt: TGTGCCAGTAAGTCCGCCGGGGGGAATGGCTACACCTTC
clone_size: once; v_call: TRBV7-9; j_call: TRBJ2-7; d_call: .; cdr3_aa: CASSPGLINSYEQYF; cdr3_nt: TGTGCCAGCAGCCCAGGACTGATTAACTCCTACGAGCAGTACTTC
clone_size: .; v_call: TRBV11-2; j_call: TRBJ1-1; d_call: .; cdr3_aa: CASSPTALNTEAFF; cdr3_nt: TGTGCCAGCAGCCCGACAGCCCTGAACACTGAAGCTTTCTTT
clone_size: .; v_call: TRBV7-6; j_call: TRBJ1-2; d_call: .; cdr3_aa: CASSLSPVRIYGYTF; cdr3_nt: TGTGCCAGCAGCTTAAGTCCGGTCAGGATCTATGGCTACACCTTC
clone_size: .; v_call: TRBV5-8; j_call: TRBJ1-2; d_call: TRBD1; cdr3_aa: CASSFRDRDFANYGYTF; cdr3_nt: TGTGCCAGCAGCTTCCGGGACAGGGATTTTGCTAACTATGGCTACACCTTC
clone_size: .; v_call: TRBV5-1; j_call: TRBJ2-3; d_call: TRBD2; cdr3_aa: CASKASGSDTQYF; cdr3_nt: TGCGCCAGCAAGGCTAGCGGGTCAGATACGCAGTATTTT
clone_size: once; v_call: TRBV27; j_call: TRBJ2-3; d_call: .; cdr3_aa: CASSLASPTDTQYF; cdr3_nt: TGTGCCAGCAGTTTAGCTAGCCCCACAGATACGCAGTATTTT
clone_size: .; v_call: TRBV5-1; j_call: TRBJ1-1; d_call: TRBD1; cdr3_aa: CASNPGTGLLTEAFF; cdr3_nt: TGCGCCAGCAACCCCGGGACAGGGCTTTTAACTGAAGCTTTCTTT
clone_size: .; v_call: TRBV30; j_call: TRBJ2-6; d_call: .; cdr3_aa: CAWSPMDSFSGANVLTF; cdr3_nt: TGTGCCTGGAGTCCCATGGACAGTTTCTCTGGGGCCAACGTCCTGACTTTC
clone_size: few; v_call: TRBV7-9; j_call: TRBJ1-2; d_call: .; cdr3_aa: CASSTPGHGYTF; cdr3_nt: TGTGCCAGCAGCACCCCAGGGCATGGCTACACCTTC
clone_size: .; v_call: TRBV9; j_call: TRBJ2-1; d_call: TRBD2; cdr3_aa: CASSLSLAGGPSYNEQFF; cdr3_nt: TGTGCCAGCAGCTTATCACTAGCGGGGGGCCCCTCCTACAATGAGCAGTTCTTC
clone_size: .; v_call: TRBV5-1; j_call: TRBJ1-2; d_call: TRBD1; cdr3_aa: CASSWGQGVVDGYTF; cdr3_nt: TGCGCCAGCAGCTGGGGACAGGGAGTGGTGGATGGCTACACCTTC
clone_size: .; v_call: TRBV6-5; j_call: TRBJ2-7; d_call: .; cdr3_aa: CASSYSISAVYEQYF; cdr3_nt: TGTGCCAGCAGTTACTCGATCAGTGCCGTCTACGAGCAGTACTTC
clone_size: few; v_call: TRBV5-4; j_call: TRBJ2-3; d_call: TRBD2; cdr3_aa: CASSPSGGAADTQYF; cdr3_nt: TGTGCCAGCAGCCCTAGCGGGGGGGCGGCAGATACGCAGTATTTT
clone_size: .; v_call: TRBV11-2; j_call: TRBJ2-7; d_call: .; cdr3_aa: CASTPSDGGHEQYF; cdr3_nt: TGTGCCAGCACCCCCAGTGACGGGGGGCACGAGCAGTACTTC
clone_size: .; v_call: TRBV7-7; j_call: TRBJ2-2; d_call: .; cdr3_aa: CASSLEDSGFRPGELFF; cdr3_nt: TGTGCTAGCAGCTTAGAGGATTCAGGATTCAGACCCGGGGAGCTGTTTTTT
clone_size: few; v_call: TRBV19; j_call: TRBJ1-2; d_call: .; cdr3_aa: CASSSRAGVNTF; cdr3_nt: TGTGCCAGTAGCTCCAGGGCAGGGGTCAACACCTTC
clone_size: once; v_call: TRBV13; j_call: TRBJ2-1; d_call: TRBD2; cdr3_aa: CASSLGSGGPYNEQFF; cdr3_nt: TGTGCCAGCAGCTTAGGCTCGGGGGGGCCCTACAATGAGCAGTTCTTC
clone_size: .; v_call: TRBV10-3; j_call: TRBJ1-2; d_call: .; cdr3_aa: CAISEVEGSGYTF; cdr3_nt: TGTGCCATCAGTGAGGTGGAAGGGAGTGGCTACACCTTC
clone_size: .; v_call: TRBV2; j_call: TRBJ1-1; d_call: TRBD1; cdr3_aa: CASSEGTGGTEAFF; cdr3_nt: TGTGCCAGCAGTGAAGGGACAGGGGGCACTGAAGCTTTCTTT
clone_size: .; v_call: TRBV2; j_call: TRBJ1-1; d_call: .; cdr3_aa: CASSQGNTEAFF; cdr3_nt: TGTGCCAGCAGCCAGGGGAACACTGAAGCTTTCTTT
clone_size: .; v_call: TRBV12-5; j_call: TRBJ2-3; d_call: .; cdr3_aa: CASGLEPYTQYF; cdr3_nt: TGTGCTAGTGGCCTTGAGCCTTATACGCAGTATTTT
clone_size: once; v_call: TRBV5-4; j_call: TRBJ1-2; d_call: TRBD1; cdr3_aa: CASSSGQGNYGYTF; cdr3_nt: TGTGCCAGCAGCTCAGGACAGGGAAACTATGGCTACACCTTC
clone_size: .; v_call: TRBV7-3; j_call: TRBJ2-5; d_call: TRBD2; cdr3_aa: CASSFLGTSGLETQYF; cdr3_nt: TGTGCCAGCAGCTTCCTTGGGACTAGCGGGCTAGAGACCCAGTACTTC
clone_size: .; v_call: TRBV10-3; j_call: TRBJ2-3; d_call: TRBD2; cdr3_aa: CAIRGTSGADTQYF; cdr3_nt: TGTGCCATCAGGGGGACTAGCGGGGCAGATACGCAGTATTTT
clone_size: .; v_call: TRBV30; j_call: TRBJ2-2; d_call: .; cdr3_aa: CAWSVLRSEGTGELFF; cdr3_nt: TGTGCCTGGAGTGTACTTAGGTCGGAGGGGACCGGGGAGCTGTTTTTT
clone_size: .; v_call: TRBV30; j_call: TRBJ1-5; d_call: .; cdr3_aa: CAWSVGQGIQPQHF; cdr3_nt: TGTGCCTGGAGTGTAGGGCAGGGGATTCAGCCCCAGCATTTT
clone_size: .; v_call: TRBV11-2; j_call: TRBJ2-1; d_call: TRBD1; cdr3_aa: CASSLKGANEQFF; cdr3_nt: TGTGCCAGCAGCTTAAAGGGGGCGAATGAGCAGTTCTTC
clone_size: many; v_call: TRBV5-1; j_call: TRBJ2-7; d_call: TRBD2; cdr3_aa: CASSLLAGPYEQYF; cdr3_nt: TGCGCCAGCAGCTTACTAGCGGGGCCCTACGAGCAGTACTTC
clone_size: .; v_call: TRBV30; j_call: TRBJ1-2; d_call: .; cdr3_aa: CAWRGRGYTF; cdr3_nt: TGTGCCTGGAGGGGCAGAGGCTACACCTTC
clone_size: .; v_call: TRBV19; j_call: TRBJ1-1; d_call: .; cdr3_aa: CASSIVEGLNTEAFF; cdr3_nt: TGTGCCAGTAGTATAGTTGAGGGCTTGAACACTGAAGCTTTCTTT
clone_size: .; v_call: TRBV28; j_call: TRBJ1-4; d_call: TRBD1; cdr3_aa: CATLEEGAGKLFF; cdr3_nt: TGTGCCACCCTGGAGGAGGGGGCAGGAAAACTGTTTTTT
clone_size: .; v_call: TRBV11-2; j_call: TRBJ2-5; d_call: .; cdr3_aa: CASSPGPGETQYF; cdr3_nt: TGTGCCAGCAGCCCTGGGCCAGGGGAGACCCAGTACTTC
clone_size: .; v_call: TRBV6-5; j_call: TRBJ1-5; d_call: .; cdr3_aa: CASSSSLANQPQHF; cdr3_nt: TGTGCCAGCAGTTCCAGTCTGGCCAATCAGCCCCAGCATTTT
clone_size: .; v_call: TRBV7-2; j_call: TRBJ1-2; d_call: .; cdr3_aa: CASRPGVGTSYGYTF; cdr3_nt: TGTGCCAGCAGACCCGGGGTGGGGACTAGTTATGGCTACACCTTC
clone_size: .; v_call: TRBV5-6; j_call: TRBJ1-2; d_call: .; cdr3_aa: CASSLEGVGGYGYTF; cdr3_nt: TGTGCCAGCAGCTTGGAAGGAGTCGGGGGGTATGGCTACACCTTC
clone_size: .; v_call: TRBV2; j_call: TRBJ2-7; d_call: .; cdr3_aa: CASRPGGSQQYF; cdr3_nt: TGTGCCAGCAGGCCCGGAGGCAGCCAGCAGTACTTC
clone_size: .; v_call: TRBV10-1; j_call: TRBJ2-3; d_call: TRBD2; cdr3_aa: CASSATSGGATDTQYF; cdr3_nt: TGCGCCAGCAGTGCCACTAGCGGGGGGGCAACAGATACGCAGTATTTT
clone_size: .; v_call: TRBV7-8; j_call: TRBJ2-1; d_call: TRBD2; cdr3_aa: CASSLARLAPRDEQFF; cdr3_nt: TGTGCCAGCAGCTTAGCCCGACTAGCACCAAGGGATGAGCAGTTCTTC
clone_size: .; v_call: TRBV6-5; j_call: TRBJ1-3; d_call: .; cdr3_aa: CASSYSTGSGNTIYF; cdr3_nt: TGTGCCAGCAGTTACTCGACAGGCTCTGGAAACACCATATATTTT
clone_size: once; v_call: TRBV29-1; j_call: TRBJ2-2; d_call: .; cdr3_aa: CSVTGVGGTGELFF; cdr3_nt: TGCAGCGTTACGGGGGTGGGAGGCACCGGGGAGCTGTTTTTT
clone_size: .; v_call: TRBV30; j_call: TRBJ2-7; d_call: TRBD1; cdr3_aa: CAWSVWGQGLSYEQYF; cdr3_nt: TGTGCCTGGAGTGTTTGGGGACAGGGCCTCTCCTACGAGCAGTACTTC
clone_size: .; v_call: TRBV6-1; j_call: TRBJ1-1; d_call: .; cdr3_aa: CASSEGVFTEAFF; cdr3_nt: TGTGCCAGCAGTGAAGGAGTTTTCACTGAAGCTTTCTTT
clone_size: .; v_call: TRBV7-2; j_call: TRBJ1-2; d_call: .; cdr3_aa: CASSYPTGGSRGYTF; cdr3_nt: TGTGCCAGCAGCTACCCCACGGGGGGGTCGCGAGGCTACACCTTC
clone_size: .; v_call: TRBV9; j_call: TRBJ1-3; d_call: .; cdr3_aa: CASSDDGGTGNTIYF; cdr3_nt: TGTGCCAGCAGTGACGACGGGGGAACTGGAAACACCATATATTTT
clone_size: .; v_call: TRBV30; j_call: TRBJ1-6; d_call: .; cdr3_aa: CAWSEGPGSPLHF; cdr3_nt: TGTGCCTGGAGTGAGGGGCCGGGTTCACCCCTCCACTTT
clone_size: once; v_call: TRBV30; j_call: TRBJ2-7; d_call: .; cdr3_aa: CAWSPPGDLYEQYF; cdr3_nt: TGTGCCTGGAGCCCCCCAGGGGACCTCTACGAGCAGTACTTC
clone_size: .; v_call: TRBV7-6; j_call: TRBJ2-2; d_call: .; cdr3_aa: CASSSPWGRTGELFF; cdr3_nt: TGTGCCAGCAGCTCCCCGTGGGGCCGGACCGGGGAGCTGTTTTTT